The clone carrying this T cell receptor (beta chain) was observed a handful of times. What it recognizes is unknown. The PCR made use of 60 Vbeta and 13 Jbeta primers. TCRdb's copy holds only in-frame clones and misses some; the assay was immunoSEQ multiplex PCR. The repertoire holds 90,000 to 140,000 clones, with roughly 80% as singletons. These data are taken from a study of cytomegalovirus exposure and HLA in healthy donors. As for the study in general: The study placed approximately 78% of its approximately 380 genotyped donors in the Caucasian-associated ancestry cluster.

The study's findings and limits: It emerged from a later analysis that several of the most significant clusters appeared to be linked to common viral pathogens. According to a later analysis, most TCR beta chains associated with CMV appeared HLA-restricted.

At sampling all donors were nominally healthy, likely with unrecorded immune exposures. The TCR comes from a young man in good health and CMV-seropositive. What was sequenced was PBMCs.

As DNA, the CDR3 is TGTGCCAGCAGCCTTACTCCCCCGGGACTAGGGGCGGATACGCAGTATTTT. It translates to CASSLTPPGLGADTQYF. This chain uses TRBV7-2 with TRBJ2-3; 8 bases agree with TRBD2. Losses at the gene ends were 5 bases for V and 6 bases for J; bases not matched to a gene: 16. CDR3 length equals 17 residues. Germline V CDR1 and CDR2: SGHTA, FQGNSA.